This TCR beta chain stems from a study of CD8+ T cells in alopecia areata. In the study overall: A regimen of oral tofacitinib, 5 to 10 mg twice daily, was given to treated patients.

After isolation, RNA underwent reverse transcription to generate cDNA as the sequencing template. Using immunoSEQ multiplex PCR, the repertoire was profiled, and TCRdb retains in-frame clones only, with some absent. The data hold tens of thousands of clones, with 55% to 75% observed a single time. Germline-derived CDR1 and CDR2 are SGHVS and FNYEAQ. The CDR3 has 14 amino acids. V gave up 5 bases and J gave up 6 bases; unmatched junction bases: 6. The V gene is TRBV7-6, the J gene TRBJ1-2; the match to TRBD1 covers 10 bases. The clonotype was recovered from a human donor with alopecia areata. This material consisted of CD8+ T cells sorted from blood, taken at week 0. The chain's CDR3 is CASSPGQGTDGYTF. The CDR3 DNA sequence: TGTGCCAGCAGCCCGGGACAGGGGACCGATGGCTACACCTTC.